This TCR beta chain was captured in a study of control samples from healthy donors and cancer patients. Sequenced by immunoSEQ multiplex PCR; TCRdb stores in-frame clones only, minus some. The sample holds some 67,000 clones, roughly 86% seen once. Germline V gives CDR1 LNHDA, CDR2 SQIVND (reference sequence). V dropped 7 bases and J dropped 4 bases, with 16 bases sitting between them. The CDR3 has 14 residues. The sequence derives from a woman between 50 and 59 years old with head and neck cancer. Sequences were obtained from PBMCs. The chain carries TRBV19 and TRBJ1-2; tentatively, D is TRBD1 (6 bases). DNA for the CDR3: TGTGCCAGTACCACAAACAGGGAATCCTATGGCTACACCTTC. Encoded protein: CASTTNRESYGYTF.